These T cell receptor beta chains were read from a single sample in a study of CD8 T cells in ankylosing spondylitis. TCRdb reprocessed the 5' RACE reads with MiXCR, giving one entry per CDR3 protein. This sample has more than 400,000 distinct CDR3 sequences; about 5.2% occur once, and the top ten carry under 4.5%. Material for sequencing was blood, either unsorted or a sorted T cell fraction (not recorded which). The receptors come from a male donor with ankylosing spondylitis. Each CDR3 is given with its conserved first and last residue. Fields, in order: D gene, J gene, V gene, clone size, CDR3 protein, CDR3 DNA. D genes are given only for firm matches. Clone sizes are given selectively: once, few, many, or a class where the clone is expanded.

D: -; J: TRBJ2-1; V: TRBV28; size: many; CDR3: CASSLRGAGNEQFF; DNA: TGTGCCAGCAGTTTACGAGGGGCTGGGAATGAGCAGTTCTTC
D: TRBD1; J: TRBJ1-6; V: TRBV4-3; size: many; CDR3: CASSQDLQGASPLHF; DNA: TGCGCCAGCAGCCAAGATCTCCAGGGGGCTTCACCCCTCCACTTT
D: TRBD1; J: TRBJ2-5; V: TRBV5-1; size: few; CDR3: CASSKNPDRGETQYF; DNA: TGCGCCAGCAGCAAAAACCCTGACAGGGGGGAGACCCAGTACTTC
D: -; J: TRBJ1-5; V: TRBV6-1; size: many; CDR3: CASRKDRFLNQPQHF; DNA: TGTGCCAGCAGAAAAGACAGGTTCCTCAATCAGCCCCAGCATTTT
D: TRBD1; J: TRBJ1-4; V: TRBV5-1; size: many; CDR3: CASSLQGAGEKLFF; DNA: TGCGCCAGCAGCCTACAGGGGGCAGGTGAAAAACTGTTTTTT
D: TRBD2; J: TRBJ2-7; V: TRBV10-3; size: few; CDR3: CAIKAREGTYEQYF; DNA: TGTGCCATCAAGGCGCGGGAGGGAACCTACGAGCAGTACTTC
D: -; J: TRBJ2-7; V: TRBV12-3/TRBV12-4; size: many; CDR3: CASSLGTLSYEQYF; DNA: TGTGCCAGCAGTTTAGGAACTCTATCCTACGAGCAGTACTTC
D: -; J: TRBJ1-1; V: TRBV20-1; size: many; CDR3: CSGKSARDTEAFF; DNA: TGCAGTGGAAAATCCGCCAGGGACACTGAAGCTTTCTTT
D: -; J: TRBJ1-1; V: TRBV10-3; size: many; CDR3: CAISDLQGRRTEAFF; DNA: TGTGCCATCAGTGATCTCCAGGGAAGGAGGACTGAAGCTTTCTTT
D: TRBD1; J: TRBJ1-1; V: TRBV7-3; size: many; CDR3: CASSKTGRNTEAFF; DNA: TGTGCCAGCAGCAAGACAGGGCGGAACACTGAAGCTTTCTTT
D: TRBD1; J: TRBJ2-1; V: TRBV10-3; size: many; CDR3: CATEQGADNEQFF; DNA: TGTGCCACCGAACAGGGGGCGGACAATGAGCAGTTCTTC
D: TRBD2; J: TRBJ2-3; V: TRBV29-1; size: many; CDR3: CSVGGPTSGGTDTQYF; DNA: TGCAGCGTTGGGGGGCCGACTAGCGGAGGCACAGATACGCAGTATTTT
D: -; J: TRBJ1-1; V: TRBV2; size: few; CDR3: CASRRGTVNTEAFF; DNA: TGTGCCAGCAGGCGGGGGACGGTGAACACTGAAGCTTTCTTT
D: TRBD2; J: TRBJ2-1; V: TRBV11-2; size: many; CDR3: CASSLAGGYYNEQFF; DNA: TGTGCCAGCAGCCTAGCGGGGGGCTACTACAATGAGCAGTTCTTC
D: -; J: TRBJ2-4; V: TRBV15; size: many; CDR3: CATSRDWGSASLAKNIQYF; DNA: TGTGCCACCAGCAGAGATTGGGGGTCGGCCTCGTTGGCCAAAAACATTCAGTACTTC
D: -; J: TRBJ1-2; V: TRBV12-3/TRBV12-4; size: many; CDR3: CASSFGHGYTF; DNA: TGTGCCAGCAGTTTTGGCCATGGCTACACCTTC
D: -; J: TRBJ1-1; V: TRBV28; size: many; CDR3: CASSFVKGSVNTEAFF; DNA: TGTGCCAGCAGTTTTGTGAAGGGGTCAGTGAACACTGAAGCTTTCTTT
D: -; J: TRBJ2-5; V: TRBV6-1; size: many; CDR3: CATSQDYQETQYF; DNA: TGTGCCACCAGTCAGGATTACCAAGAGACCCAGTACTTC
D: TRBD2; J: TRBJ2-3; V: TRBV4-2; size: many; CDR3: CASSQIGLGLAADTQYF; DNA: TGTGCCAGCAGCCAAATCGGGCTGGGGCTAGCGGCAGATACGCAGTATTTT
D: -; J: TRBJ1-1; V: TRBV6-2/TRBV6-3; size: many; CDR3: CASSDRALDEAFF; DNA: TGTGCCAGCAGCGATAGGGCCCTTGATGAAGCTTTCTTT
D: -; J: TRBJ2-7; V: TRBV28; size: many; CDR3: CASMGAREQYF; DNA: TGTGCCAGCATGGGGGCAAGAGAGCAGTACTTC
D: -; J: TRBJ2-1; V: TRBV6-2/TRBV6-3; size: many; CDR3: CASKRELNEHFF; DNA: TGTGCCAGCAAGAGGGAACTCAATGAGCATTTCTTC
D: -; J: TRBJ2-2; V: TRBV6-1; size: -; CDR3: CASSHLPLTSTGELFF; DNA: TGTGCCAGCAGCCATCTCCCATTGACTTCCACCGGGGAGCTGTTTTTT
D: TRBD2; J: TRBJ2-1; V: TRBV7-2; size: many; CDR3: CASSLGSGFSYNEQFF; DNA: TGTGCCAGCAGCTTAGGTAGCGGGTTCTCCTACAATGAGCAGTTCTTC
D: -; J: TRBJ2-5; V: TRBV28; size: many; CDR3: CASSLAPRWEETQYF; DNA: TGTGCCAGCAGTTTGGCCCCCCGGTGGGAGGAGACCCAGTACTTC
D: -; J: TRBJ2-2; V: TRBV6-1; size: many; CDR3: CASSPPGTANTGELFF; DNA: TGTGCCAGCAGTCCCCCCGGGACGGCGAACACCGGGGAGCTGTTTTTT
D: -; J: TRBJ2-7; V: TRBV20-1; size: many; CDR3: CSATKRTVSEQYF; DNA: TGCAGTGCTACTAAGAGGACGGTTTCCGAGCAGTACTTC
D: TRBD1; J: TRBJ2-1; V: TRBV4-3; size: many; CDR3: CASSQATGAPYNEQFF; DNA: TGCGCCAGCAGCCAAGCTACAGGGGCCCCCTACAATGAGCAGTTCTTC
D: -; J: TRBJ2-3; V: TRBV4-3; size: many; CDR3: CASSLTTQGGTDTQYF; DNA: TGCGCCAGCAGCCTCACTACCCAGGGGGGAACAGATACGCAGTATTTT